The rows below give T cell receptor beta chains drawn from one sample of a study of T cells in Graves' hyperthyroidism and ophthalmopathy. TCRdb called the multiplex PCR reads again in MiXCR, with one record for every CDR3 protein. The sample lists more than 650,000 distinct CDR3 sequences, 13% to 15% seen once, with roughly 10% in the top ten. Source material: blood. These receptors were taken from a woman in her late teens or twenties with Graves' hyperthyroidism. Both conserved end residues are part of each CDR3. The D gene is left open where the match is weak. Part of the rows lack a size; the others show once, few, many or a class for expanded clones.

D: NA
J: TRBJ1-5
size: few
V: TRBV24-1
DNA: TGTGCCACCAGTGAAAGGAGCAATCAGCCCCAGCATTTT
CDR3: CATSERSNQPQHF

D: NA
J: TRBJ2-1
size: NA
V: TRBV7-2
DNA: TGTGCCAGCAGCTTCCCGGACGGATCATCTTACAATGAGCAGTTCTTC
CDR3: CASSFPDGSSYNEQFF

D: NA
J: TRBJ1-2
size: many
V: TRBV4-1
DNA: TGCGCCAGCAGCCAAGCGGACAGAGCTAACTATGGCTACACCTTC
CDR3: CASSQADRANYGYTF

D: NA
J: TRBJ1-4
size: NA
V: TRBV19
DNA: TGTGCCAGTAGTAACGGGGCAACTAATGAAAAACTGTTTTTT
CDR3: CASSNGATNEKLFF

D: NA
J: TRBJ2-5
size: many
V: TRBV7-2
DNA: TGTGCCAGCAGCCCTGAACGGCGATACAGGGAAGAGACCCAGTACTTC
CDR3: CASSPERRYREETQYF

D: TRBD2
J: TRBJ2-1
size: few
V: TRBV29-1
DNA: TGCAGCGTTGAAGGAGGGTTAGCGGGATTCTACAATGAGCAGTTCTTC
CDR3: CSVEGGLAGFYNEQFF

D: NA
J: TRBJ2-4
size: NA
V: TRBV6-1
DNA: TGTGCCAGCAGCTCCCCCGGGAACAAAAACATTCAGTACTTC
CDR3: CASSSPGNKNIQYF

D: NA
J: TRBJ1-5
size: many
V: TRBV27
DNA: TGTGCCAGCCGATCCCTCGGGGCGGGGCAGCCCCAGCATTTT
CDR3: CASRSLGAGQPQHF

D: NA
J: TRBJ1-6
size: many
V: TRBV28
DNA: TGTGCCAGCAGGCAAAAACAGCTTGGTTCACCCCTCCACTTT
CDR3: CASRQKQLGSPLHF

D: TRBD2
J: TRBJ2-7
size: NA
V: TRBV19
DNA: TGTGCCAGTAGTGCTATAGCGGGAGACGAGCAGTACTTC
CDR3: CASSAIAGDEQYF

D: NA
J: TRBJ1-3
size: few
V: TRBV7-8
DNA: TGTGCCAGCAGCTTAGCCGCACAGGGAGGCTCGGGAAACACCATATATTTT
CDR3: CASSLAAQGGSGNTIYF

D: NA
J: TRBJ2-7
size: many
V: TRBV11-2
DNA: TGTGCCAGCAGCTCAGTGGGTGGGTACACCTACGAGCAGTACTTC
CDR3: CASSSVGGYTYEQYF

D: NA
J: TRBJ1-4
size: NA
V: TRBV12-3/TRBV12-4
DNA: TGTGCCAGCAGTTCGACTCCAAGGAGGGAAAAACTGTTTTTT
CDR3: CASSSTPRREKLFF

D: NA
J: TRBJ1-1
size: many
V: TRBV5-1
DNA: TGCGCCAGCAGCTCAAAACAGGGGAACACTGAAGCTTTCTTT
CDR3: CASSSKQGNTEAFF